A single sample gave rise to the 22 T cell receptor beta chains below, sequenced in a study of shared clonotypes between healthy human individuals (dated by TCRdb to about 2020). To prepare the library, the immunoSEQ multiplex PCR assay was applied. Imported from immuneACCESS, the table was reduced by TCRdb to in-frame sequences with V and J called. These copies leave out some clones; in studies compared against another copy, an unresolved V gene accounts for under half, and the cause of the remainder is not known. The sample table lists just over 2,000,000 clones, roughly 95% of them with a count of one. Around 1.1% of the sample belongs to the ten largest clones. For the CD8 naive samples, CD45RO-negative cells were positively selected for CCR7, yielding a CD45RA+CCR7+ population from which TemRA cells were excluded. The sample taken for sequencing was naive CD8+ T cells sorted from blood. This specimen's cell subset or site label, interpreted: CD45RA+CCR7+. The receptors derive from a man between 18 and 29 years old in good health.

CDR3 coding DNA: TGCGCCAGCAGCCAGGCTAGCGGGTCAGAGCAGTTCTTC. This gives the protein CASSQASGSEQFF. This sequence joins TRBV4-1 and TRBJ2-1; 8 nucleotides agree with TRBD2. This CDR3 region has 13 residues. The V segment lost 3 bases and the J segment 10 bases; nucleotides outside the gene matches: 5. Germline V gives CDR1 MGHRA, CDR2 YSYEKL.

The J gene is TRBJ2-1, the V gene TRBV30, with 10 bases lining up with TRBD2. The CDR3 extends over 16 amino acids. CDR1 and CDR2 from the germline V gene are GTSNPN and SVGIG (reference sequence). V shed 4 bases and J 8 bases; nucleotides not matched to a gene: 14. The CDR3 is CAWIGVQASGSDEQFF. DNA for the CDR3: TGTGCCTGGATCGGTGTACAGGCTAGCGGGAGCGATGAGCAGTTCTTC.

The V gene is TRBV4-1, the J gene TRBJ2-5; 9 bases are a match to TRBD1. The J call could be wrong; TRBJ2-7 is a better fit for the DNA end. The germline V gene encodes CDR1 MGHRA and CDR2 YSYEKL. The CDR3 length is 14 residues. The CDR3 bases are TGCGCCAGCAGCCCGGACAGGGGCGCCTACGAGCAGTACTTC. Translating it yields CASSPDRGAYEQYF.

DNA for the CDR3: TGTGCCATCAGGGATTTAGTCCCCGCGAACACCGGGGAGCTGTTTTTT. Translated, it gives CAIRDLVPANTGELFF. The rearrangement links TRBV10-3 to TRBJ2-2, with unresolved D. Trimming removed 6 bases at V and 0 bases at J, with 14 bases between. There are 16 residues in the CDR3. The germline CDR1 and CDR2 sequences are ENHRY and SYGVKD.

The CDR3 DNA reads TGCGCCAGCAGCCAAGAAATGTCGGCAGGGAGCTCCTACGAGCAGTACTTC. This encodes CASSQEMSAGSSYEQYF. The chain couples TRBV4-1 to TRBJ2-7; either TRBD1 or TRBD2 may fit D (5 bases each). This CDR3 is 17 amino acids long. Trimming took 0 bases from V and 0 from J, leaving 15 bases between them. Germline V gene sequence: CDR1 MGHRA, CDR2 YSYEKL.

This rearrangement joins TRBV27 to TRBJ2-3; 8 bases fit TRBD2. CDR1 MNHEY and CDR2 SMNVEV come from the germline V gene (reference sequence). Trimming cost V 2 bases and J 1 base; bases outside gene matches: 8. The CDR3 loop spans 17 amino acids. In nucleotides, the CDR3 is TGTGCCAGCAGTTTACCCACGGGTAGCGGGGGCACAGATACGCAGTATTTT. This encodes CASSLPTGSGGTDTQYF.

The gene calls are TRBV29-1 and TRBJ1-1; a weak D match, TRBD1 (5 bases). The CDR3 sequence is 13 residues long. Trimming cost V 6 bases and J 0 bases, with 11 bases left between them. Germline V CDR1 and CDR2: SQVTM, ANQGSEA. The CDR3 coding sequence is TGCAGCGTCGAGGGACCGTTGAACACTGAAGCTTTCTTT. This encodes CSVEGPLNTEAFF.

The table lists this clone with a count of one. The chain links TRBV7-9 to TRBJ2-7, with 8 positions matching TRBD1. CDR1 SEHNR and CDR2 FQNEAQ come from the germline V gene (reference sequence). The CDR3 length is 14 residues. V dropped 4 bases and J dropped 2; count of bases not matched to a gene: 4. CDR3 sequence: CASSSSDRAYEQYF. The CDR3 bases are TGTGCCAGCAGCTCCTCGGACAGGGCCTACGAGCAGTACTTC.

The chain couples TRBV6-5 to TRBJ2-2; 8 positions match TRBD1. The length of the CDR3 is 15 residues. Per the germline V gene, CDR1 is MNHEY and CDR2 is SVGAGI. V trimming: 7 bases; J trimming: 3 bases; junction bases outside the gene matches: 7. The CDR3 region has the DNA TGTGCCAGCACCCTCCTGGGACAGGACACCGGGGAGCTGTTTTTT. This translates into CASTLLGQDTGELFF.

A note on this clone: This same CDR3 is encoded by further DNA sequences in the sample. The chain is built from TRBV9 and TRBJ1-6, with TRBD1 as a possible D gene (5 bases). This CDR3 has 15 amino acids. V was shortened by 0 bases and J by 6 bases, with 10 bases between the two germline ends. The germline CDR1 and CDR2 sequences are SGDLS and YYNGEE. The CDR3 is CASSVGGIGNSPLHF. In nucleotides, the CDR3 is TGTGCCAGCAGCGTAGGGGGGATTGGTAATTCACCCCTCCACTTT.

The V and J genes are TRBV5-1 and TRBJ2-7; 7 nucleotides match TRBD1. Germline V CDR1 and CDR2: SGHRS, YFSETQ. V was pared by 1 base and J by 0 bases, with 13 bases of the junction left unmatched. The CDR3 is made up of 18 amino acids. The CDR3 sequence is CASSLIPGQLSTSYEQYF. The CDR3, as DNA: TGCGCCAGCAGCTTGATTCCGGGACAGCTTTCTACCTCCTACGAGCAGTACTTC.

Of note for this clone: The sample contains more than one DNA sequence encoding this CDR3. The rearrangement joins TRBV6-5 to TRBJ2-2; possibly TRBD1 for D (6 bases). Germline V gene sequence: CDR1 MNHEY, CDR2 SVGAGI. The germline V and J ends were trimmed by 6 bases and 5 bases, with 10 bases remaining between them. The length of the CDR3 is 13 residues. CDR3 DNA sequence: TGTGCCAGCAGCTCAACAGGGACCGGGGAGCTGTTTTTT. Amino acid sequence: CASSSTGTGELFF.

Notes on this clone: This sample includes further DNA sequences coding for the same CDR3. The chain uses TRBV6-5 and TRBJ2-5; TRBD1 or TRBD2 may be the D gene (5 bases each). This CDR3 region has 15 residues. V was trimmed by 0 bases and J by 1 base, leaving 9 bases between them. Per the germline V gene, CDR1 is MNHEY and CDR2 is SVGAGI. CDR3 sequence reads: CASSYSSGGQETQYF. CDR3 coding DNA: TGTGCCAGCAGTTACTCGAGTGGGGGCCAAGAGACCCAGTACTTC.

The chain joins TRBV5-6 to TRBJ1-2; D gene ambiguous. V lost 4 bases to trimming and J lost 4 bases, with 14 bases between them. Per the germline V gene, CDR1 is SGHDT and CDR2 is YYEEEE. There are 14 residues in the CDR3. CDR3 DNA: TGTGCCAGCAGCACAGACGGGTCCTTCTATGGCTACACCTTC. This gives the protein CASSTDGSFYGYTF.

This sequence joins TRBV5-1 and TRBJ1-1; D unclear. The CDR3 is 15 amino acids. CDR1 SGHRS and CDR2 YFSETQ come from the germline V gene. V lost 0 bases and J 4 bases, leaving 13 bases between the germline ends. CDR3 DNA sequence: TGCGCCAGCAGCTTGGCCTCCTTCCCCCTCACTGAAGCTTTCTTT. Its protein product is CASSLASFPLTEAFF.

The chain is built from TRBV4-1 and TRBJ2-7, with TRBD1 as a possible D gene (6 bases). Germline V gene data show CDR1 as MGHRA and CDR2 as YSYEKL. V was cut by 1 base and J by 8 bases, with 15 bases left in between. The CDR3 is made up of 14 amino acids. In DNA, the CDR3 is TGCGCCAGCAGCCAAGCCCCTAGGACAGTCAAGCAGTACTTC. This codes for CASSQAPRTVKQYF.

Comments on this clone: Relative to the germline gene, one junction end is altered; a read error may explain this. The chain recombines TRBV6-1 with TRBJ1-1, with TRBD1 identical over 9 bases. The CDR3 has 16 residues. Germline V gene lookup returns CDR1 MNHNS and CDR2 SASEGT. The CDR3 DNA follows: TGTGTCAGCAGTGTCAACCCGGGACAGGGAATCACTGAAGCTTTCTTT. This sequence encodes CVSSVNPGQGITEAFF.

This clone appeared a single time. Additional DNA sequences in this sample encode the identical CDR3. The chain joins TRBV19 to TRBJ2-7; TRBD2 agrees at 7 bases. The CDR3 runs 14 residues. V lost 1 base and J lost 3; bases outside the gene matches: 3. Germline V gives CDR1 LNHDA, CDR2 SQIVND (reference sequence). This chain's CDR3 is CASSIGAGSYEQYF. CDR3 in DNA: TGTGCCAGTAGTATAGGAGCGGGAAGCTACGAGCAGTACTTC.

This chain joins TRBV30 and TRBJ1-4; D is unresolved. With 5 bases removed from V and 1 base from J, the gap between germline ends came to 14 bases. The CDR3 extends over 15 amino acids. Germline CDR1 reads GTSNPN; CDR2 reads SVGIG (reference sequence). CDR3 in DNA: TGTGCCTGGTATCCCTTCCAGCGAACTAATGAAAAACTGTTTTTT. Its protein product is CAWYPFQRTNEKLFF.

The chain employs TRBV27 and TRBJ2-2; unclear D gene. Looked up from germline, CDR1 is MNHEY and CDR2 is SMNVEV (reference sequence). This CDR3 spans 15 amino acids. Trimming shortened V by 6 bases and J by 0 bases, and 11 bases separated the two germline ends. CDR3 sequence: CASSLWETNTGELFF. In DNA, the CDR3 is TGTGCCAGCAGCCTCTGGGAAACGAACACCGGGGAGCTGTTTTTT.

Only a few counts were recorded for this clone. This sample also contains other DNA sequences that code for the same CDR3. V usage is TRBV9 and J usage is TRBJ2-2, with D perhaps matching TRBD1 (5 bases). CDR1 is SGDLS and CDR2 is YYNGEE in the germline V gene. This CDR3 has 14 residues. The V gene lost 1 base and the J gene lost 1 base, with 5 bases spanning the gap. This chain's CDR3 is CASSVQGNTGELFF. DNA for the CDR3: TGTGCCAGCAGCGTACAGGGGAACACCGGGGAGCTGTTTTTT.

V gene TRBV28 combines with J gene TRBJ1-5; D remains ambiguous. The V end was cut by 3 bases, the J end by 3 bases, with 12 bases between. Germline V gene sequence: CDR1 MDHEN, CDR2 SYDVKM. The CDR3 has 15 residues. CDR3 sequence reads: CASSFGVLNNQPQHF. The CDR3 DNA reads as TGTGCCAGCAGTTTCGGGGTCCTTAACAATCAGCCCCAGCATTTT.